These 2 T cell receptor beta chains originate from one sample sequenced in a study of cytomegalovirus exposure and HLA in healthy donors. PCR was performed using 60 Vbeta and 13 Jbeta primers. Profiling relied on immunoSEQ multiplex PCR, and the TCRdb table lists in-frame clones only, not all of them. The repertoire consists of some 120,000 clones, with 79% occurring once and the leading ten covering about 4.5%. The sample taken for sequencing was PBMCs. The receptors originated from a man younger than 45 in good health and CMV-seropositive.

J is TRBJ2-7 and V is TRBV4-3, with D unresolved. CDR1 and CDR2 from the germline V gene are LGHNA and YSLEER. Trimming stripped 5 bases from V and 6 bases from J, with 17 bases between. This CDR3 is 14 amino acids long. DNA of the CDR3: TGCGCCAGCAGCATGCAGGTCTCCCTCGGCGAGCAGTACTTC. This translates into CASSMQVSLGEQYF.

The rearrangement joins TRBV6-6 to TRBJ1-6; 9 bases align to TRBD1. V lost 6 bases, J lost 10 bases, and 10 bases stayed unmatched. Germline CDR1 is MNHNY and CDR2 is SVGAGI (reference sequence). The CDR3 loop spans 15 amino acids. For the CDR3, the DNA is TGTGCCAGCAGCCAATGGACAGGGGAGCGGTCACCCCTCCACTTT. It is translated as CASSQWTGERSPLHF.